The rows below give T cell receptor beta chains drawn from one sample of a study of response to subunit inactivated influenza vaccine. TCRdb re-called the RT-PCR reads with MiXCR, one entry per CDR3 protein. The table lists about 830,000 distinct CDR3 sequences, approximately 18% of them singletons. This sample comprised PBMCs from blood, obtained roughly 5 days after vaccination. All receptors come from a man aged 50 or older who received an inactivated influenza vaccine. Both conserved end residues are part of each CDR3. The D gene is left open where the match is weak. Clone sizes are given selectively: once, few, many, or a class where the clone is expanded.

TRBJ2-7 TRBV6-2/TRBV6-3 NA NA TGTGCCAGCAGAGCCGCGCGTGACAGGCTATACGAGCAGTACTTC CASRAARDRLYEQYF
TRBJ2-7 TRBV4-3 NA few TGCGCCAGCAGCCAAGGGTCGAGGTTGGGGTCCTACGAGCAGTACTTC CASSQGSRLGSYEQYF
TRBJ2-5 TRBV6-1 TRBD1 few TGTGCCAGCAATCCGACAGGGGCTATCCAAGAGACCCAGTACTTC CASNPTGAIQETQYF
TRBJ2-1 TRBV10-3 NA NA TGTGCCATCAATCGGGGGAGAAGCAATGAGCAGTTCTTC CAINRGRSNEQFF
TRBJ1-1 TRBV2 NA NA TGTACCTTCAGTTTCCCATCACGACCTGAAGCTTTCTTT CTFSFPSRPEAFF
TRBJ2-5 TRBV20-1 TRBD1 NA TGCAGTGCAATCGGACAGGGCAGAGAGACCCAGTACTTC CSAIGQGRETQYF
TRBJ2-1 TRBV10-3 TRBD2 NA TGTGCCATCAGGGAGGGCGGGGGCTCCTACAATGAGCAGTTCTTC CAIREGGGSYNEQFF
TRBJ2-5 TRBV24-1 NA NA TGTGCCACCAGTGAGGAGGACTCCCAAGGGACCCAGTACTTC CATSEEDSQGTQYF
TRBJ2-7 TRBV4-1 TRBD1 NA TGCGCCAGCAGCCAAAATGCCATGCGGACAGGGTTCTCCTACGAGCAGTACTTC CASSQNAMRTGFSYEQYF
TRBJ2-2 TRBV28 NA few TGTGCCAGCAGGAATAGACAATTCATCACCGGGGAGCTGTTTTTT CASRNRQFITGELFF
TRBJ1-2 TRBV5-6 NA few TGTGCCAGCAGCTTGAGGACAGAGGATGGCTACACCTTC CASSLRTEDGYTF
TRBJ2-7 TRBV12-3/TRBV12-4 NA many TGTGCCAGCAGTTCTTCTACGGGCGAGCAGTACTTC CASSSSTGEQYF
TRBJ2-5 TRBV29-1 TRBD2 few TGCAGCGTTGAAAGCGGGAGCGAGACCCAGTACTTC CSVESGSETQYF
TRBJ2-7 TRBV4-3 NA few TGCGCCAGCAGCCAAGATCGGGGGACGGCCTACGAGCAGTACTTC CASSQDRGTAYEQYF
TRBJ2-1 TRBV24-1 NA NA TGTGCCACCAGTCGGACAGAATACAATGAGCAGTTCTTC CATSRTEYNEQFF
TRBJ2-7 TRBV14 NA NA TGTGCCAGCGGCCAACAACTAGACTACGAGCAGTACTTC CASGQQLDYEQYF
TRBJ2-7 TRBV2 NA few TGTGCCAGCAGTGAAGGGGACATCCACGAGCAGTACTTC CASSEGDIHEQYF
TRBJ2-1 TRBV12-3/TRBV12-4 NA few TGTGCCAGCAGCTCGAGGGAGCCGGTTGAGCAGTTCTTC CASSSREPVEQFF
TRBJ2-3 TRBV7-2 TRBD2 NA TGTGCCAGCAGCTCCGGGACTAGCGGTCCAGATACGCAGTATTTT CASSSGTSGPDTQYF
TRBJ2-5 TRBV9 NA many TGTGCCAGCAGCGTTCTGGGTGGAGAGACCCAGTACTTC CASSVLGGETQYF
TRBJ2-3 TRBV3-1 TRBD2 NA TGTGCCAGCAGCTCCGAAGGTAGCGGGTCCTTTATTTTT CASSSEGSGSFIF
TRBJ2-3 TRBV18 NA few TGTGCCAGCTCACCGGTCGGGGCAGATACGCAGTATTTT CASSPVGADTQYF
TRBJ2-3 TRBV10-3 TRBD2 NA TGTGCCATCAGTGAGTGGAGCGGGGCTAGCACAGATACGCAGTATTTT CAISEWSGASTDTQYF
TRBJ1-4 TRBV7-9 TRBD1 NA TGTGCCAGCAGCTTAGTAGGTCCAGGGGGTGAAAAACTGTTTTTT CASSLVGPGGEKLFF
TRBJ2-5 TRBV5-1 TRBD1 NA TGCGCCAGCGCGACGTGGGACAGGCAAGAGACCCAGTACTTC CASATWDRQETQYF
TRBJ1-5 TRBV6-1 TRBD1 NA TGTGCCAGCAGTGAGTGGAGACAGGGGGTTCAGCCCCAGCATTTT CASSEWRQGVQPQHF
TRBJ2-1 TRBV9 NA once TGTGCCAGCAGCGTAGTTGGGACTGGCGGTGAGCAGTTCTTC CASSVVGTGGEQFF
TRBJ1-3 TRBV7-9 NA NA TGTGCCAGCAGCTTAGCGGGCGCGGTACGGAACACCATATATTTT CASSLAGAVRNTIYF
TRBJ2-7 TRBV7-9 NA few TGTGCCAGCAGCTCCCCCGCGGGCGAGCAGTACTTC CASSSPAGEQYF
TRBJ2-7 TRBV7-9 TRBD1 NA TGTGCCAGCAGCTTAGCCGGACAGGGAGCTGTCTCCTACGAGCAGTACTTC CASSLAGQGAVSYEQYF
TRBJ2-3 TRBV12-3/TRBV12-4 TRBD1 few TGTGCCAGCAGCTATCCCGGGACAGGGCTGGTCACAGATACGCAGTATTTT CASSYPGTGLVTDTQYF
TRBJ1-2 TRBV7-9 NA NA TGTGCCAGCAGCTTAGCTGGTTACCGTTCTAACTATGGCTACACCTTC CASSLAGYRSNYGYTF
TRBJ2-5 TRBV3-1 TRBD2 NA TGTGCCAGCAGCCCTATCCTTGAGCGGGGGTTTGAGACCCAGTACTTC CASSPILERGFETQYF
TRBJ2-1 TRBV15 TRBD2 few TGTGCCACCAGCAGAGATAGGCCTAGCGGTAACAATGAGCAGTTCTTC CATSRDRPSGNNEQFF
TRBJ2-3 TRBV20-1 TRBD2 NA TGCAGTGCGTCCGGGACTAGCGGGCGCACAGATACGCAGTATTTT CSASGTSGRTDTQYF
TRBJ2-2 TRBV29-1 NA NA TGCAGCGCCCTACTTGACACCGGGGAGCTGTTTTTT CSALLDTGELFF
TRBJ2-5 TRBV12-3/TRBV12-4 TRBD1 NA TGTGCCAGCAGTCTTAGACAGGGGGCTAAGGAGACCCAGTACTTC CASSLRQGAKETQYF
TRBJ1-2 TRBV7-2 NA few TGTGCCAGCAGCTCCGGGCCGGGGGCTTATGGCTACACCTTC CASSSGPGAYGYTF
TRBJ2-7 TRBV7-2 NA few TGTGCCAGCAGCTTAGGGGGCACGGGCTCATACTCCTACGAGCAGTACTTC CASSLGGTGSYSYEQYF
TRBJ2-4 TRBV20-1 TRBD2 few TGCAGTGCTAGGACGCAGCGGGGCTACCAGAAAAACATTCAGTACTTC CSARTQRGYQKNIQYF
TRBJ2-1 TRBV4-3 TRBD1 few TGCGCCAGCAGCCATGGTGGAGCAGGGGGTCTCTCCTACAATGAGCAGTTCTTC CASSHGGAGGLSYNEQFF
TRBJ2-3 TRBV4-3 TRBD2 once TGCGCCAGCAGCCAAGATACCCGGACTAGTCTACCCACAGATACGCAGTATTTT CASSQDTRTSLPTDTQYF